This is a list of T cell receptor beta chains from one sample in a study of CD4 T cells in relation to SARS-CoV-2 and coronaviruses. Their antigens are not known. Assay: immunoSEQ multiplex PCR; the TCRdb copy retains only in-frame clones and omits some. This table has 20,000 to 25,000 clones, 76% appearing once. Sequenced material: CD4+ T cells from PBMCs, cultured in vitro. Receptors originate from a human donor in good health. Each CDR3 is given with its conserved first and last residue. The order of the fields is clone size, J gene, V gene, D gene, CDR3 DNA, CDR3 protein. D genes are given only for firm matches. The size entry is marked missing in some rows and otherwise reads once, few, many or a size class.

abundance: few
j_gene: TRBJ1-6
v_gene: TRBV19
d_gene: .
CDR3nt: TGTGCCAGTAGTAGGGGGAGCTCCTATAATTCACCCCTCCACTTT
CDR3aa: CASSRGSSYNSPLHF

abundance: .
j_gene: TRBJ2-7
v_gene: TRBV18
d_gene: TRBD2
CDR3nt: TGTGCCAGCTCACCCCACGGGGGAGGGAATCACGAGCAGTACTTC
CDR3aa: CASSPHGGGNHEQYF

abundance: .
j_gene: TRBJ1-5
v_gene: TRBV30
d_gene: .
CDR3nt: TGTGCCTGGAACGCGGCTAGCAATCAGCCCCAGCATTTT
CDR3aa: CAWNAASNQPQHF

abundance: .
j_gene: TRBJ1-1
v_gene: TRBV11-3
d_gene: .
CDR3nt: TGTGCCAGCAGGCTAAGGATGGACACTGAAGCTTTCTTT
CDR3aa: CASRLRMDTEAFF

abundance: .
j_gene: TRBJ1-1
v_gene: TRBV3-1/TRBV3-2
d_gene: TRBD1
CDR3nt: TGTGCCAGCAGCCAGGGACAGGGCTACATTATGAACACTGAAGCTTTCTTT
CDR3aa: CASSQGQGYIMNTEAFF

abundance: .
j_gene: TRBJ2-3
v_gene: TRBV5-5
d_gene: .
CDR3nt: TGTGCCAGCAGCTCCGGACTGCGCACAGATACGCAGTATTTT
CDR3aa: CASSSGLRTDTQYF

abundance: .
j_gene: TRBJ2-7
v_gene: TRBV19
d_gene: TRBD2
CDR3nt: TGTGCCAGTAGGCCGGGAGGGCAGCCTAAGTACGAGCAGTACTTC
CDR3aa: CASRPGGQPKYEQYF

abundance: .
j_gene: TRBJ1-5
v_gene: TRBV19
d_gene: .
CDR3nt: TGTGCCAGTAGTATGACAGCTAATAGCAATCAGCCCCAGCATTTT
CDR3aa: CASSMTANSNQPQHF

abundance: few
j_gene: TRBJ1-2
v_gene: TRBV19
d_gene: .
CDR3nt: TGTGCCAGTACCCCGGGCGAGGAGGGTAACTATGGCTACACCTTC
CDR3aa: CASTPGEEGNYGYTF

abundance: .
j_gene: TRBJ2-1
v_gene: TRBV29-1
d_gene: .
CDR3nt: TGCAGCGTTAATGCCCCGTACAATGAGCAGTTCTTC
CDR3aa: CSVNAPYNEQFF

abundance: .
j_gene: TRBJ1-2
v_gene: TRBV9
d_gene: .
CDR3nt: TGTGCCAGCAGCGTAGGGGTAGTCCCTAACTATGGCTACACCTTC
CDR3aa: CASSVGVVPNYGYTF

abundance: few
j_gene: TRBJ1-6
v_gene: TRBV4-2
d_gene: .
CDR3nt: TGTGCCAGCAGCCACCGAAGGGGGGGAGGAAATTCACCCCTCCACTTT
CDR3aa: CASSHRRGGGNSPLHF

abundance: few
j_gene: TRBJ1-1
v_gene: TRBV18
d_gene: TRBD1
CDR3nt: TGTGCCAGCTCAGCCGGGACAGAGAACACTGAAGCTTTCTTT
CDR3aa: CASSAGTENTEAFF

abundance: .
j_gene: TRBJ1-4
v_gene: TRBV30
d_gene: .
CDR3nt: TGTGCCTGGAGTCTACGCAGTCAAAAACTGTTTTTT
CDR3aa: CAWSLRSQKLFF

abundance: .
j_gene: TRBJ2-1
v_gene: TRBV5-1
d_gene: .
CDR3nt: TGCGCCAGCAGCTCAGGAGGGCGGGATTATGAGCAGTTCTTC
CDR3aa: CASSSGGRDYEQFF

abundance: .
j_gene: TRBJ2-1
v_gene: TRBV5-1
d_gene: .
CDR3nt: TGCGCCAGCAGCGGAAGGCCGGGGAATGAGCAGTTCTTC
CDR3aa: CASSGRPGNEQFF

abundance: .
j_gene: TRBJ2-1
v_gene: TRBV19
d_gene: TRBD2
CDR3nt: TGTGCCAGTAGTCTCCGACTAGCGGGATACAATGAGCAGTTCTTC
CDR3aa: CASSLRLAGYNEQFF

abundance: .
j_gene: TRBJ2-5
v_gene: TRBV10-3
d_gene: .
CDR3nt: TGTGCCATCAGTGAAACTTTTCAAGAGACCCAGTACTTC
CDR3aa: CAISETFQETQYF

abundance: .
j_gene: TRBJ2-7
v_gene: TRBV5-4
d_gene: .
CDR3nt: TGTGCCAGCAGCTTTATGAACTACGAGCAGTACTTC
CDR3aa: CASSFMNYEQYF

abundance: .
j_gene: TRBJ2-5
v_gene: TRBV5-1
d_gene: TRBD2
CDR3nt: TGCGCCAGCAGCCCGGGACTAGCGGGAGAGACCCAGTACTTC
CDR3aa: CASSPGLAGETQYF

abundance: few
j_gene: TRBJ1-2
v_gene: TRBV30
d_gene: .
CDR3nt: TGTGCCTGGAGCGGGGGAGACTATGGCTACACCTTC
CDR3aa: CAWSGGDYGYTF

abundance: few
j_gene: TRBJ2-1
v_gene: TRBV7-3
d_gene: TRBD2
CDR3nt: TGTGCCAGCAGCTCATCTAGCGGGGAGCAGTTCTTC
CDR3aa: CASSSSSGEQFF

abundance: .
j_gene: TRBJ2-5
v_gene: TRBV29-1
d_gene: TRBD2
CDR3nt: TGCAGCGCAAACGGCGGGGGGACGCGAGAGACCCAGTACTTC
CDR3aa: CSANGGGTRETQYF

abundance: .
j_gene: TRBJ1-2
v_gene: TRBV18
d_gene: .
CDR3nt: TGTGCCAGCTCACCAAGGCCGGGGGCTGCGTTTGGCTACACCTTC
CDR3aa: CASSPRPGAAFGYTF

abundance: .
j_gene: TRBJ2-7
v_gene: TRBV6-5
d_gene: .
CDR3nt: TGTGCCAGCAGTAACCCCGCTGCCGGCTCCTACGAGCAGTACTTC
CDR3aa: CASSNPAAGSYEQYF

abundance: .
j_gene: TRBJ2-1
v_gene: TRBV3-1/TRBV3-2
d_gene: .
CDR3nt: TGTGCCAGCAGCCATTATACCGCGCGGGGCTACAATGAGCAGTTCTTC
CDR3aa: CASSHYTARGYNEQFF

abundance: few
j_gene: TRBJ1-3
v_gene: TRBV27
d_gene: TRBD1
CDR3nt: TGTGCCAGCAGTCGACAGGGGGCCTCTGGAAACACCATATATTTT
CDR3aa: CASSRQGASGNTIYF

abundance: once
j_gene: TRBJ2-7
v_gene: TRBV7-9
d_gene: TRBD1
CDR3nt: TGTGCCAGCAGCTCCACAGGGGGCTTCGACGGCGAGCAGTACTTC
CDR3aa: CASSSTGGFDGEQYF

abundance: medium-sized
j_gene: TRBJ2-1
v_gene: TRBV24-1
d_gene: .
CDR3nt: TGTGCCACCAGTGAGCCGACACCGGGGGATGAGCAGTTCTTC
CDR3aa: CATSEPTPGDEQFF

abundance: .
j_gene: TRBJ1-3
v_gene: TRBV5-5
d_gene: .
CDR3nt: TGTGCCAGCAGCTTGGCCCACCAGGGAGTAAACACCATATATTTT
CDR3aa: CASSLAHQGVNTIYF

abundance: once
j_gene: TRBJ2-6
v_gene: TRBV30
d_gene: .
CDR3nt: TGTGCCTGGAGTGTAGCTCGAACAGCCCGGTCTGGGGCCAACGTCCTGACTTTC
CDR3aa: CAWSVARTARSGANVLTF

abundance: .
j_gene: TRBJ1-5
v_gene: TRBV28
d_gene: .
CDR3nt: TGTGCCAGCATCCCAAAGGAGGGAGTGAGCAATCAGCCCCAGCATTTT
CDR3aa: CASIPKEGVSNQPQHF

abundance: few
j_gene: TRBJ1-1
v_gene: TRBV10-1
d_gene: TRBD1
CDR3nt: TGCGCCAGCAGTGAGTCATCCGGGACAGACACTGAAGCTTTCTTT
CDR3aa: CASSESSGTDTEAFF

abundance: .
j_gene: TRBJ2-2
v_gene: TRBV2
d_gene: TRBD2
CDR3nt: TGTGCCAGCAGTTTAGCGGGGGAAGGGGAGCTGTTTTTT
CDR3aa: CASSLAGEGELFF

abundance: few
j_gene: TRBJ1-1
v_gene: TRBV30
d_gene: .
CDR3nt: TGTGCCGTGAGGGGGGATGAGACTGAAGCTTTCTTT
CDR3aa: CAVRGDETEAFF

abundance: .
j_gene: TRBJ2-7
v_gene: TRBV6-1
d_gene: .
CDR3nt: TGTGCCAGCAGTGAAGTCAATGCCGGGACCTGGGGGTACGAGCAGTACTTC
CDR3aa: CASSEVNAGTWGYEQYF

abundance: few
j_gene: TRBJ1-1
v_gene: TRBV11-2
d_gene: .
CDR3nt: TGTGCCAGCAGCTTAGTTTTAACGAACACTGAAGCTTTCTTT
CDR3aa: CASSLVLTNTEAFF

abundance: .
j_gene: TRBJ2-7
v_gene: TRBV5-1
d_gene: .
CDR3nt: TGCGCCAGCAGCTCGGCGGGGCAGGTCGAGCAGTACTTC
CDR3aa: CASSSAGQVEQYF

abundance: once
j_gene: TRBJ2-7
v_gene: TRBV3-1/TRBV3-2
d_gene: .
CDR3nt: TGTGCCAGCAGCCAAGATTGGAACTCCTACGAGCAGTACTTC
CDR3aa: CASSQDWNSYEQYF

abundance: .
j_gene: TRBJ2-7
v_gene: TRBV4-2
d_gene: .
CDR3nt: TGTGCCAGCAGCCAAGTCAGGACAGAATTCGCCTACGAGCAGTACTTC
CDR3aa: CASSQVRTEFAYEQYF

abundance: .
j_gene: TRBJ2-5
v_gene: TRBV6-1
d_gene: TRBD2
CDR3nt: TGTGCCAGCAGTGAAGCGGGACTAGCGGGAGGAAGGGAGACCCAGTACTTC
CDR3aa: CASSEAGLAGGRETQYF

abundance: few
j_gene: TRBJ2-2
v_gene: TRBV12-3/TRBV12-4
d_gene: .
CDR3nt: TGTGCCAGCAGTTTACGGGAAGCCGGGGAGCTGTTTTTT
CDR3aa: CASSLREAGELFF

abundance: .
j_gene: TRBJ2-3
v_gene: TRBV3-1/TRBV3-2
d_gene: .
CDR3nt: TGTGCCAGCAGCCAAGAAGCGGGACAGTTGGCAGATACGCAGTATTTT
CDR3aa: CASSQEAGQLADTQYF

abundance: .
j_gene: TRBJ2-3
v_gene: TRBV19
d_gene: .
CDR3nt: TGTGCCAGTAGGTTAGACTTAGCCGACCCAGATACGCAGTATTTT
CDR3aa: CASRLDLADPDTQYF

abundance: .
j_gene: TRBJ1-5
v_gene: TRBV25-1
d_gene: .
CDR3nt: TGTGCCAGCAGTGTCACAGGGTACGCTCAGCCCCAGCATTTT
CDR3aa: CASSVTGYAQPQHF

abundance: few
j_gene: TRBJ1-1
v_gene: TRBV19
d_gene: .
CDR3nt: TGTGCCAGTCACAAGAACACTGAAGCTTTCTTT
CDR3aa: CASHKNTEAFF

abundance: .
j_gene: TRBJ2-1
v_gene: TRBV4-2
d_gene: .
CDR3nt: TGTGCCAGCAGCCAAGAGGAGAATTGGAATGAGCAGTTCTTC
CDR3aa: CASSQEENWNEQFF

abundance: once
j_gene: TRBJ2-3
v_gene: TRBV7-3
d_gene: TRBD2
CDR3nt: TGTGCCAGCAGCTTAACGGGACTAGCGGGAGCCGGAAACACAGATACGCAGTATTTT
CDR3aa: CASSLTGLAGAGNTDTQYF

abundance: .
j_gene: TRBJ2-1
v_gene: TRBV27
d_gene: .
CDR3nt: TGTGCCAGCAGTTTATACGACCGAGTCAATGAGCAGTTCTTC
CDR3aa: CASSLYDRVNEQFF

abundance: .
j_gene: TRBJ2-2
v_gene: TRBV2
d_gene: TRBD1
CDR3nt: TGTGCCAGCAGTGTTCGGACAGGGGACACCGGGGAGCTGTTTTTT
CDR3aa: CASSVRTGDTGELFF

abundance: .
j_gene: TRBJ1-1
v_gene: TRBV5-1
d_gene: .
CDR3nt: TGCGCCAGCAGCTTGGGACAGCCGAACACTGAAGCTTTCTTT
CDR3aa: CASSLGQPNTEAFF

abundance: few
j_gene: TRBJ1-4
v_gene: TRBV18
d_gene: .
CDR3nt: TGTGCCACCACACCCATCGAGGGGAATGAAAAACTGTTTTTT
CDR3aa: CATTPIEGNEKLFF

abundance: .
j_gene: TRBJ2-7
v_gene: TRBV2
d_gene: TRBD2
CDR3nt: TGTGCCAGCGCCGGGGGGGGGTACGAGCAGTACTTC
CDR3aa: CASAGGGYEQYF